The present T cell receptor beta chain was sequenced within a study of cytomegalovirus exposure and HLA in healthy donors. Overall study results and limits: Accurate prediction of most subjects' HLA-A and HLA-B alleles from TCR beta sequences was reported. Fewer N-insertions than the roughly 670-donor mean were reportedly shown by an Asian-associated ancestry cluster in a later analysis. Analysis performed later showed TCR beta chains linked to HLA being more clonally expanded than equally common others.

The donors were healthy bone marrow donors. As for this clone: Its antigen is not known.

60 Vbeta and 13 Jbeta primers were used in PCR. The repertoire was sequenced with immunoSEQ multiplex PCR; TCRdb's copy has only in-frame clones and lacks some. The sample includes some 160,000 clones, 80% of them seen just once. The origin of this receptor is a man aged 35 to 55 in good health and CMV-seronegative. Sequencing was carried out using PBMCs.

The CDR3 region has the DNA TGTGCCAGCAGTTTATCACTGGGCATGAACACTGAAGCTTTCTTT. This gives the protein CASSLSLGMNTEAFF. The chain employs TRBV27 and TRBJ1-1; D remains ambiguous. CDR3 length equals 15 residues. Trimming removed 0 bases from V and 0 bases from J, with 8 bases in between. Germline CDR1 and CDR2: MNHEY and SMNVEV (reference sequence).